This T cell receptor (beta chain) was documented in a study of OX40 agonist ivuxolimab in advanced cancers. This CDR3 spans 17 amino acids. V was clipped by 2 bases and J by 2 bases; unmatched bases: 8. The germline CDR1 and CDR2 sequences are SGHVS and FNYEAQ. This clone turned up a few times. Clones were sequenced by immunoSEQ multiplex PCR, and TCRdb holds only the in-frame ones, with some missing. The sample contains 15,000 to 20,000 clones, approximately 73% of which appear only once. The chain couples TRBV7-6 to TRBJ2-5, with 10 positions matching TRBD2. The source is an adult with an advanced solid tumor such as melanoma, head and neck, liver or kidney cancer. The material was CD4+ or CD8+ T cells sorted from blood, obtained in a trial of the OX40 agonist ivuxolimab. The CDR3 loop is CASSLKGLAGVQETQYF. CDR3 nucleotides: TGTGCCAGCAGCTTAAAGGGGCTAGCGGGAGTACAAGAGACCCAGTACTTC.